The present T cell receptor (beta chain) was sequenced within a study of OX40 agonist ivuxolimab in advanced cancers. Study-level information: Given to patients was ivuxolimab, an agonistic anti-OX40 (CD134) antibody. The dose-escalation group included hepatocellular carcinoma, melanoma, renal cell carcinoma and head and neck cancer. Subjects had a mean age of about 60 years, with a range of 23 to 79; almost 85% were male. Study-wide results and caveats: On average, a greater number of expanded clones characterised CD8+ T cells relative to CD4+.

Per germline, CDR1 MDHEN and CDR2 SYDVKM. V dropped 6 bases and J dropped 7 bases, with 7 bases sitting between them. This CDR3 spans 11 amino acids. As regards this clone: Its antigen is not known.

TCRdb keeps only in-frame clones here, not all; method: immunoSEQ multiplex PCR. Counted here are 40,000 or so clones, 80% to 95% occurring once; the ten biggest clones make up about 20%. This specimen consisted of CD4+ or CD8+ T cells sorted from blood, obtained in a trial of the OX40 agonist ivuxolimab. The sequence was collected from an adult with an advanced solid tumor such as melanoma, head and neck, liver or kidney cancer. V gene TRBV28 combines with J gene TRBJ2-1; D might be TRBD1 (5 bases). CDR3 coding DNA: TGTGCCAGCAGCACAGGTAATGAGCAGTTCTTC. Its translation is CASSTGNEQFF.